The subject of this entry is one T cell receptor (beta chain). Its specificity is unknown. The entry originates in a study of cytomegalovirus exposure and HLA in healthy donors. V lost 5 bases and J lost 6, with 13 bases in between. This CDR3 is 13 amino acids long. Per the germline V gene, CDR1 is LNHDA and CDR2 is SQIVND (reference sequence). The data were produced by immunoSEQ multiplex PCR, yet TCRdb's version contains in-frame clones alone and is incomplete. Found here are 150,000 to 200,000 clones, around 85% of them singletons; the top ten hold about 2%. Study results and limitations: Cytomegalovirus association was listed for 170 or so TCR beta chains.

This receptor was taken from a man under 40 in good health and CMV-seropositive. The chain recombines TRBV19 with TRBJ1-1; no definite D call. Material: PBMCs. CDR3 bases: TGTGCCAGTAGTTTCGGGGTAGGCTCTGAAGCTTTCTTT. Translating gives CASSFGVGSEAFF.